This T cell receptor (beta chain) was obtained from a study of T cell responses to AZD1222 COVID-19 vaccine. Study outcomes and limitations: Among AZD1222 vaccinees, only six or seven were seropositive at baseline.

In its sample, this clone is medium-sized. What it recognizes is unknown. Germline V lookup: CDR1 ENHRY, CDR2 SYGVKD. The CDR3 is made up of 22 amino acids. V lost 0 bases and J 1 base, leaving 28 bases between the germline ends. The data were produced by immunoSEQ multiplex PCR, yet TCRdb's version contains in-frame clones alone and is incomplete. The data contain over 45,000 clones, 75% to 90% of them seen just once; the ten biggest clones take up roughly 19%. The sequence was collected from an adult in good health. The V gene is TRBV10-3, the J gene TRBJ1-5; tentatively, D is TRBD1 (6 bases). This material consisted of peripheral blood, taken on day 0 of MenACWY control vaccination. The DNA of the CDR3 is TGTGCCATCAGTGAGTCACATTTCCCCTCTCTACAGGGTTGGATGAGCAATCAGCCCCAGCATTTT. Its translation is CAISESHFPSLQGWMSNQPQHF.